This T cell receptor (beta chain) is from a study of T cell responses to AZD1222 COVID-19 vaccine. TCRdb's table, derived via immunoSEQ multiplex PCR, lists solely in-frame clones and lacks some. The sample lists about 110,000 clones; roughly 86% were seen once. CDR3 size: 15 residues. Germline CDR1 is MDHEN and CDR2 is SYDVKM. The V end lost 2 bases, the J end lost 0 bases, and 5 bases lay between the germline ends. Here the sequenced sample was peripheral blood, taken 28 days after the second AZD1222 dose. The clonotype was recovered from an adult who received the AZD1222 COVID-19 vaccine. V is TRBV28 and J is TRBJ2-6; D ambiguous. The CDR3 region is CASSLAGSGANVLTF. The CDR3 DNA reads as TGTGCCAGCAGTTTAGCAGGCTCTGGGGCCAACGTCCTGACTTTC.